Below, one T cell receptor beta chain is given with its context. Its target is not known. Clones were read by immunoSEQ multiplex PCR, and TCRdb kept only the in-frame ones, dropping some. The sample shows 120,000 or so clones, about 90% of them seen only once. V lost 5 bases, J lost 1 base, and 14 bases lay in between. The CDR3 runs 15 residues. Germline lookup yields CDR1 PRHDT and CDR2 FYEKMQ (reference sequence). The donors were part of the roughly 130-subject validation cohort, which stood apart from the approximately 700-subject first cohort. This sample is part of a study of cytomegalovirus exposure and HLA in healthy donors. The study, taken as a whole, reports: First-cohort TCR clusters tended to co-occur in the approximately 110 validation repertoires, a later analysis found. In vitro testing confirmed a few CMV-associated chains as specific for CMV antigens. According to reports, the classifier identified cytomegalovirus status with high specificity and sensitivity.

Material: PBMCs. The sequence was collected from a young woman in good health and CMV-seronegative. V is TRBV13 and J is TRBJ1-1; D is undetermined. As DNA, the CDR3 is TGTGCCAGCAGCATAAGGGCGGGAAAGAACACTGAAGCTTTCTTT. Encoded protein: CASSIRAGKNTEAFF.